One and the same sample provided the 7 T cell receptor beta chains below, sequenced in a study of cytomegalovirus exposure and HLA in healthy donors. The PCR employed 60 Vbeta primers together with 13 Jbeta primers. Using immunoSEQ multiplex PCR, the repertoire was profiled, and TCRdb retains in-frame clones only, with some absent. This table holds about 140,000 clones, approximately 71% found once. The sample taken for sequencing was PBMCs. Every receptor here comes from a man between 18 and 29 years old in good health and CMV-seropositive.

V usage is TRBV7-2 and J usage is TRBJ2-1, with 11 positions matching TRBD2. CDR3 length equals 16 residues. Trimming took 2 bases from V and 9 from J; bases not matched to a gene: 9. CDR1 and CDR2 from the germline V gene are SGHTA and FQGNSA. The CDR3 DNA reads as TGTGCCAGCAGCTTATGGGCTAGCGGGAGGTCTGGTGAGCAGTTCTTC. This encodes CASSLWASGRSGEQFF.

The chain has TRBV4-1 and TRBJ2-5; 13 bases agree with TRBD2. The junction had 6 bases not matched to a gene; V was cut back by 0 bases and J by 5 bases. CDR1 is MGHRA, CDR2 YSYEKL, per germline. CDR3 size: 17 residues. This CDR3 reads CASSQESGLAGAETQYF. In DNA form, the CDR3 reads TGCGCCAGCAGCCAAGAAAGTGGACTAGCGGGAGCGGAGACCCAGTACTTC.

The gene calls are TRBV4-2 and TRBJ2-1, with TRBD2 matching over 11 bases. CDR1 LGHNA and CDR2 YNFKEQ come from the germline V gene. This CDR3 spans 15 amino acids. Germline trimming cut 7 bases from V and 3 bases from J; bases unmatched to any gene: 5. In DNA, the CDR3 is TGTGCCAGCACCCACGGGACTAGCGGCTACAATGAGCAGTTCTTC. Its translation is CASTHGTSGYNEQFF.

The rearrangement links TRBV7-8 to TRBJ1-1; possible D gene TRBD1, 5 bases. Germline loops: CDR1 SGHVS, CDR2 FQNEAQ. The CDR3 is 16 residues long. V was trimmed by 1 base and J by 0 bases, leaving 12 bases between them. DNA for the CDR3: TGTGCCAGCAGCTTAGGACGTTCAGGGATGAACACTGAAGCTTTCTTT. This sequence encodes CASSLGRSGMNTEAFF. Filled out from reference TRBV7-8 and TRBJ1-1, the complete variable domain reads GAGVSQSPRYKVAKRGQDVALRCDPISGHVSLFWYQQALGQGPEFLTYFQNEAQLDKSGLPSDRFFAERPEGSVSTLKIQRTQQEDSAVYLCASSLGRSGMNTEAFFGQGTRLTVV.

The chain combines TRBV28 with TRBJ2-2; D may be TRBD1 (6 bases). Germline assignment: CDR1 MDHEN and CDR2 SYDVKM. The CDR3 covers 16 residues. V lost 10 bases and J 2 bases, leaving 20 bases between the germline ends. The CDR3 reads CAISGTPSPNTGELFF. Here the CDR3 DNA reads TGTGCCATCTCCGGGACACCCTCTCCTAACACCGGGGAGCTGTTTTTT. The full variable domain, with the rest looked up from reference TRBV28 and TRBJ2-2, is DVKVTQSSRYLVKRTGEKVFLECVQDMDHENMFWYRQDPGLGLRLIYFSYDVKMKEKGDIPEGYSVSREKKERFSLILESASTNQTSMYLCAISGTPSPNTGELFFGEGSRLTVL.

This clone was picked up a small number of times. The chain links TRBV15 to TRBJ2-1, with D maybe TRBD2 (6 bases). The CDR3 length is 15 residues. In germline, CDR1 is LNHNV, CDR2 YYDKDF (reference sequence). V was clipped by 0 bases and J by 6 bases, with 12 bases between them. The chain's CDR3 is CATSRDRGGSNEQFF. DNA for the CDR3: TGTGCCACCAGCAGAGATCGAGGAGGGAGCAATGAGCAGTTCTTC. Complete variable domain (other parts from reference TRBV15 and TRBJ2-1): DAMVIQNPRYQVTQFGKPVTLSCSQTLNHNVMYWYQQKSSQAPKLLFHYYDKDFNNEADTPDNFQSRRPNTSFCFLDIRSPGLGDTAMYLCATSRDRGGSNEQFFGPGTRLTVL.

This chain joins TRBV7-2 and TRBJ2-3, with D perhaps matching TRBD2 (6 bases). CDR1 is SGHTA and CDR2 is FQGNSA in the germline V gene. The CDR3 is 13 amino acids. The V and J ends lost 3 bases and 4 bases respectively, with 8 bases between them. The DNA for the CDR3 is TGTGCCAGCAGCTTGACTAGTGCAGATACGCAGTATTTT. Its protein product is CASSLTSADTQYF.